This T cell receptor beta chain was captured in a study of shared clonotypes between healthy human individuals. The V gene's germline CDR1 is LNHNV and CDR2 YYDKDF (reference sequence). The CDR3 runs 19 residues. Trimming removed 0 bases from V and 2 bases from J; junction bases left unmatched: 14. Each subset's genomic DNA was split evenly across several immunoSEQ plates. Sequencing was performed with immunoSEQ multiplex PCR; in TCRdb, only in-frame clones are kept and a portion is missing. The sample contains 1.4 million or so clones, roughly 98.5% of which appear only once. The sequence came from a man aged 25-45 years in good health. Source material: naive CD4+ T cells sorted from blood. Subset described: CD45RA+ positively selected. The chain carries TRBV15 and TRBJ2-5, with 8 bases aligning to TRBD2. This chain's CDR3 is CATSRDKWLASGFQETQYF. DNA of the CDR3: TGTGCCACCAGCAGAGATAAGTGGTTGGCTAGCGGGTTTCAAGAGACCCAGTACTTC.